This T cell receptor beta chain was documented in a study of early T cells in non-severe SARS-CoV-2 infection. Study details: Chains were unpaired, as sequencing was done on bulk RNA from unsorted whole blood.

Study results and caveats: There was a bias toward anti-spike CD8 responses in VDJdb matching, which missed private and CD4 specificities.

Individual cDNA molecules received unique molecular identifiers. A single record per CDR3 protein comes from TCRdb applying MiXCR to the 5' RACE reads. The table records about 60,000 distinct CDR3 sequences, 12% of them present only once. About this clonotype: Its specificity is not known.

The CDR3 is 12 residues long. The V gene's germline CDR1 is MDHEN and CDR2 SYDVKM. The V end was cut by 8 bases, the J end by 0 bases, with 8 bases between. The specimen was whole blood. This clonotype originated in an adult who was a healthcare worker with PCR-confirmed SARS-CoV-2 infection or an uninfected control (not recorded which). This chain uses TRBV28 with TRBJ2-7; D is ambiguous. CDR3 sequence: CASVQSSYEQYF. Written as DNA, the CDR3 is TGTGCCAGCGTACAGAGCTCCTACGAGCAGTACTTC.